This TCR beta chain was sequenced during a study of OX40 agonist ivuxolimab in advanced cancers. Overall study context: Enrollees could have had prior anti-PD-1, anti-PD-L1 or anti-CTLA-4 therapy, which under 50% had received. Three patients, one with hepatocellular carcinoma and two with cutaneous melanoma, achieved partial responses. Study-wide points: Clonal expansion was seen in CD4+ and CD8+ blood T cells by week 6 at 0.1 to 3.0 mg/kg.

Points on this clone: The target antigen is unknown.

TCRdb's copy holds only in-frame clones and misses some; the assay was immunoSEQ multiplex PCR. In the table there are about 30,000 clones, 86% of which are singletons. Trimming removed 2 bases from V and 2 bases from J; junction bases left unmatched: 12. Germline values: CDR1 MGHRA, CDR2 YSYEKL. CDR3 length: 20 residues. This chain links TRBV4-1 with TRBJ2-7, with 16 nucleotides matching TRBD2. The input for sequencing was CD4+ or CD8+ T cells sorted from blood, taken in a trial of the OX40 agonist ivuxolimab. The TCR sequence derives from an adult with an advanced solid tumor such as melanoma, head and neck, liver or kidney cancer. In DNA form, the CDR3 reads TGCGCCAGCAGCCAACTCCTCGGGACTAGCGGGGGGGCCCGGCCCTACGAGCAGTACTTC. Its protein is CASSQLLGTSGGARPYEQYF.